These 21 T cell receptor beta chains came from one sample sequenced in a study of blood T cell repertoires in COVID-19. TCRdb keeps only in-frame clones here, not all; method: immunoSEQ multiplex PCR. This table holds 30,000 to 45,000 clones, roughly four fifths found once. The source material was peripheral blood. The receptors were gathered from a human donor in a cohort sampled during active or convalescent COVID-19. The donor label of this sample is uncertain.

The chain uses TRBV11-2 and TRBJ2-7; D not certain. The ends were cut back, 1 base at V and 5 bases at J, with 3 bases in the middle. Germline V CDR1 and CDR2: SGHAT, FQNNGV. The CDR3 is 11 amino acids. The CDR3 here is CASSLADEQYF. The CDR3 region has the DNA TGTGCCAGCAGCTTAGCGGACGAGCAGTACTTC.

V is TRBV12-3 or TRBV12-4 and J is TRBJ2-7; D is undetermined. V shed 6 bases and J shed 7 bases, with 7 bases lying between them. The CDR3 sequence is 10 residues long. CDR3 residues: CASRNGEQYF. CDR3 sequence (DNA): TGTGCCAGCAGGAACGGGGAGCAGTACTTC.

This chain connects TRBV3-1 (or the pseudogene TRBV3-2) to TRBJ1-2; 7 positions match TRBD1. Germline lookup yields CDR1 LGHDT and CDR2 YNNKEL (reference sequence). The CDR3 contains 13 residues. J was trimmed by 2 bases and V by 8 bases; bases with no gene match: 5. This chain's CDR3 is CASREQGNYGYTF. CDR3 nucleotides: TGTGCCAGCCGTGAACAGGGGAACTATGGCTACACCTTC.

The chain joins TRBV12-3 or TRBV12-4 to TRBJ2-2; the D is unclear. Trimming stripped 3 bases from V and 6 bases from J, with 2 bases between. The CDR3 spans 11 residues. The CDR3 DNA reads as TGTGCCAGCAGTTTCTCCGGGGAGCTGTTTTTT. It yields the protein CASSFSGELFF.

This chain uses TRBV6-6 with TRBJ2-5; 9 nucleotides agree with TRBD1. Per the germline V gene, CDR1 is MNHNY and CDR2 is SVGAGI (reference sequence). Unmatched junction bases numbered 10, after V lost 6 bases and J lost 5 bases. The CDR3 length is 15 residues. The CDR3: CASSPHRGREETQYF. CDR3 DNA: TGTGCCAGCAGCCCTCACAGGGGGCGGGAGGAGACCCAGTACTTC.

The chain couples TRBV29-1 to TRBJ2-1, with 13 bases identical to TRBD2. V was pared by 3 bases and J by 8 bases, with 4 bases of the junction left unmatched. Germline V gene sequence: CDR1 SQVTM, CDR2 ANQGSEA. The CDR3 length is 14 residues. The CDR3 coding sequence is TGCAGCGTTGAGCGGACTAGCGGGAGCGATGAGCAGTTCTTC. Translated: CSVERTSGSDEQFF.

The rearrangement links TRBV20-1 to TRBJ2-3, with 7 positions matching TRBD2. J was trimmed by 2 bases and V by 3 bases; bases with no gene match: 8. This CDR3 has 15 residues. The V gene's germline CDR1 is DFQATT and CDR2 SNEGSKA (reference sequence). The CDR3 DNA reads TGCAGTGCTAGTTGGGCGGGAGAAGTCACAGATACGCAGTATTTT. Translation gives CSASWAGEVTDTQYF.

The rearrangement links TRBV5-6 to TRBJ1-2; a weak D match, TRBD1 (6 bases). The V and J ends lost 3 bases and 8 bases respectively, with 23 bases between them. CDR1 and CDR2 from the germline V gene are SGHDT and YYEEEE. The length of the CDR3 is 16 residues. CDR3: CASSSFFLGGWEGYTF. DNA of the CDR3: TGTGCCAGCAGCTCTTTTTTTTTAGGGGGTTGGGAAGGCTACACCTTC.

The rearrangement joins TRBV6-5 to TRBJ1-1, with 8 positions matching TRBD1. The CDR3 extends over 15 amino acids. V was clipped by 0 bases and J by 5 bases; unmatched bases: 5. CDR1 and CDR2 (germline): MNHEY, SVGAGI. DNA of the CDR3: TGTGCCAGCAGTTACTCCCCGAGGACAGGGACTGAAGCTTTCTTT. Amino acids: CASSYSPRTGTEAFF.

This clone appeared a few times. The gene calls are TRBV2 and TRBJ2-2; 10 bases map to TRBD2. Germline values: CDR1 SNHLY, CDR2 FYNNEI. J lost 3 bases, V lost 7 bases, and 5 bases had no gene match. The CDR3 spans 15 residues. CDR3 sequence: CASTGTSVDTGELFF. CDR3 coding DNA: TGTGCCAGCACCGGGACTAGCGTTGACACCGGGGAGCTGTTTTTT.

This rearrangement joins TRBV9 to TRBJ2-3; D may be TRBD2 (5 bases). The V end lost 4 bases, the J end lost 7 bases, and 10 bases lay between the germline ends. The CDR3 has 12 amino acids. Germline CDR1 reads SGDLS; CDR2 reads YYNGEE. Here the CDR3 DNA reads TGTGCCAGCAGCCCCGGGGAGAATACGCAGTATTTT. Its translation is CASSPGENTQYF. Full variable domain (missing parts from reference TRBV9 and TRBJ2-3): DSGVTQTPKHLITATGQRVTLRCSPRSGDLSVYWYQQSLDQGLQFLIQYYNGEERAKGNILERFSAQQFPDLHSELNLSSLELGDSALYFCASSPGENTQYFGPGTRLTVL.

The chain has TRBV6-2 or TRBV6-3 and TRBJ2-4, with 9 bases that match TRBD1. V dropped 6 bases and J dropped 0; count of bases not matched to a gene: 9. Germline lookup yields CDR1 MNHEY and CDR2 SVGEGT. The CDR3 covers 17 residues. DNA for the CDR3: TGTGCCAGCAGCCCCGCGGGACAGGGCCTAGCCAAAAACATTCAGTACTTC. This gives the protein CASSPAGQGLAKNIQYF.

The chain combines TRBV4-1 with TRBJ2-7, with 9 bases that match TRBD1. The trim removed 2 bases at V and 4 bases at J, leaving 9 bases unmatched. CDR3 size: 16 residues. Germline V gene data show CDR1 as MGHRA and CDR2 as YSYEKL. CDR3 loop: CASSQSRTGERYEQYF. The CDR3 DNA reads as TGCGCCAGCAGCCAATCCCGGACAGGGGAGCGGTACGAGCAGTACTTC.

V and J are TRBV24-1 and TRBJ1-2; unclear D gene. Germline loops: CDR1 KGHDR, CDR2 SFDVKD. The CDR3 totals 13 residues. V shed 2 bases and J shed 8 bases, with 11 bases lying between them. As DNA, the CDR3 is TGTGCCACCAGTGATTCGAAACAGAGCGGCTACACCTTC. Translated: CATSDSKQSGYTF.

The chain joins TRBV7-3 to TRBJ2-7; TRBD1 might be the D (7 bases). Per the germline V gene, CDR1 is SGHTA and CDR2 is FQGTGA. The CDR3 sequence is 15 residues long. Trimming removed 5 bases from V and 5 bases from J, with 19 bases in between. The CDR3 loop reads CASSLHSARGDEQYF. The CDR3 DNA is TGTGCCAGCAGCCTCCATAGCGCCAGGGGGGACGAGCAGTACTTC.

The CDR3 DNA sequence: TGTGCCAGCAGCTTAGGTCTGCAAGAGACCCAGTACTTC. Translating gives CASSLGLQETQYF. This chain uses TRBV7-2 with TRBJ2-5; no firm D call. The CDR3 totals 13 residues. The germline CDR1 and CDR2 sequences are SGHTA and FQGNSA. The ends were cut back, 1 base at V and 2 bases at J, with 5 bases in the middle.

Written as DNA, the CDR3 is TGCAGCGTGACTGACCCGAGCTACGAGCAGTACTTC. Protein sequence: CSVTDPSYEQYF. The rearrangement links TRBV29-1 to TRBJ2-7, with no clear D. This CDR3 comprises 12 residues. CDR1 SQVTM and CDR2 ANQGSEA come from the germline V gene. The ends were cut back, 6 bases at V and 3 bases at J, with 12 bases in the middle.

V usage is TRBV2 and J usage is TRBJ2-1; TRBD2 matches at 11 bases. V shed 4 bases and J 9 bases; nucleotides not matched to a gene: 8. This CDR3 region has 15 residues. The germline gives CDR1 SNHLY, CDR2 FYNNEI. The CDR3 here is CASSVETSGMGEQFF. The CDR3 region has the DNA TGTGCCAGCAGTGTTGAGACTAGCGGGATGGGTGAGCAGTTCTTC. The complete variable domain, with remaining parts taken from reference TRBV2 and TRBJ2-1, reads EPEVTQTPSHQVTQMGQEVILRCVPISNHLYFYWYRQILGQKVEFLVSFYNNEISEKSEIFDDQFSVERPDGSNFTLKIRSTKLEDSAMYFCASSVETSGMGEQFFGPGTRLTVL.

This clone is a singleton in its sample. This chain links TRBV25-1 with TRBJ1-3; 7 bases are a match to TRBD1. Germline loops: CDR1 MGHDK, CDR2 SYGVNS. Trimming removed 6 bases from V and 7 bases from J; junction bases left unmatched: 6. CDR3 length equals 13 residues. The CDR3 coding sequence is TGTGCCAGCAGCCCGACAGGGTGGAACACCATATATTTT. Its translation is CASSPTGWNTIYF.

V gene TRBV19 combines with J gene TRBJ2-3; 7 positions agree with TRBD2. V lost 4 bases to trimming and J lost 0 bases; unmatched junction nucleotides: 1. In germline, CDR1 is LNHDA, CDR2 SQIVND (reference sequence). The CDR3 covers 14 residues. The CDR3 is CASSTTSSTDTQYF. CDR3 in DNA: TGTGCCAGTAGTACGACTAGCAGCACAGATACGCAGTATTTT.

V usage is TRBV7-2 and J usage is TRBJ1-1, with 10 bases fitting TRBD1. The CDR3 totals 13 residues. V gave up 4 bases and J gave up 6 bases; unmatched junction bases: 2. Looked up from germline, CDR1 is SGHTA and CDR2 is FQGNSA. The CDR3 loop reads CASSWDRGSEAFF. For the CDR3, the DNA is TGTGCCAGCAGCTGGGACAGGGGATCTGAAGCTTTCTTT. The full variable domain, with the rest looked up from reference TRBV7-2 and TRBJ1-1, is GAGVSQSPSNKVTEKGKDVELRCDPISGHTALYWYRQSLGQGLEFLIYFQGNSAPDKSGLPSDRFSAERTGGSVSTLTIQRTQQEDSAVYLCASSWDRGSEAFFGQGTRLTVV.